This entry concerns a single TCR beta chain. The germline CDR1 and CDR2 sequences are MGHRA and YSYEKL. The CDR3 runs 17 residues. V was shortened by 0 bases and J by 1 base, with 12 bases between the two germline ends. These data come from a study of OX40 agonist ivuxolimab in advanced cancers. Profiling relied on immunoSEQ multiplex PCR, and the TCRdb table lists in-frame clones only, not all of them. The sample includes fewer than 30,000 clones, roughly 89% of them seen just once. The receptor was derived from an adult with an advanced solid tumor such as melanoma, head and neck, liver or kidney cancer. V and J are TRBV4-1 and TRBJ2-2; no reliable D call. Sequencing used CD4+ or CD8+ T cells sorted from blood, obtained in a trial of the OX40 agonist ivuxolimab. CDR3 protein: CASSQDGRPLNTGELFF. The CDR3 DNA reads TGCGCCAGCAGCCAAGACGGGCGGCCCCTGAACACCGGGGAGCTGTTTTTT.